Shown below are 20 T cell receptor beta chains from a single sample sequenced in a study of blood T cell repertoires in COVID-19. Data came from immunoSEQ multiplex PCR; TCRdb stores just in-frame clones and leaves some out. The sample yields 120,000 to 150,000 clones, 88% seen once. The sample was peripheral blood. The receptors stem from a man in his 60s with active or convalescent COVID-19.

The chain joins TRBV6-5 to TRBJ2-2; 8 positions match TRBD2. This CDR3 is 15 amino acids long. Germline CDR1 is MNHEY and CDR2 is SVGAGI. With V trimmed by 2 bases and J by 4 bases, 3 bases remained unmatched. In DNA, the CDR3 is TGTGCCAGCAGTTACACAGCGGGGGCCACCGGGGAGCTGTTTTTT. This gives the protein CASSYTAGATGELFF.

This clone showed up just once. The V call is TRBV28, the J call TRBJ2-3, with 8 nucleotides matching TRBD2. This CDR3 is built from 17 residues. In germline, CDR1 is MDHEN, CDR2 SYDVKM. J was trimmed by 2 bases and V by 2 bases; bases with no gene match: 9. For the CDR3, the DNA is TGTGCCAGCAGTTTAAGGGTGATGCGGGGGGACACAGATACGCAGTATTTT. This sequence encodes CASSLRVMRGDTDTQYF.

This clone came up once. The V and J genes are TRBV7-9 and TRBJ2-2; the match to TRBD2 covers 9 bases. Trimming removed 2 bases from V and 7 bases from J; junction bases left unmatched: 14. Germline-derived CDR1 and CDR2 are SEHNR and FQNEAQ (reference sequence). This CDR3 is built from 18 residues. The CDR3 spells CASSLSNKASGKSGELFF. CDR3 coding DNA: TGTGCCAGCAGCTTAAGTAATAAGGCTAGCGGGAAGAGCGGGGAGCTGTTTTTT.

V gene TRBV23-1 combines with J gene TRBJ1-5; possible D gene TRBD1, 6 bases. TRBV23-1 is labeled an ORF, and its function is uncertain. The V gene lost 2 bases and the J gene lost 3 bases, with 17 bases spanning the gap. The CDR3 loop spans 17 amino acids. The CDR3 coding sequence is TGCGCCAGCAGTCAAAACCCCCCGGACAGAAACAATCAGCCCCAGCATTTT. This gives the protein CASSQNPPDRNNQPQHF.

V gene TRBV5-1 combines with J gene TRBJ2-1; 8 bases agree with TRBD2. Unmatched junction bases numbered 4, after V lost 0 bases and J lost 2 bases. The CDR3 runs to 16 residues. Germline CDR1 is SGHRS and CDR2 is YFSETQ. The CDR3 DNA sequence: TGCGCCAGCAGCTTGGTTGCGGGAGGCGCCTACAATGAGCAGTTCTTC. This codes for CASSLVAGGAYNEQFF.

In DNA, the CDR3 is TGTGCCAGCAGCTTTCTTGCGGGAGGAGAGACCCAGTACTTC. Encoded protein: CASSFLAGGETQYF. The chain couples TRBV5-4 to TRBJ2-5; 8 bases are a match to TRBD2. After removal of 2 bases from V and 4 bases from J, the junction contained 4 bases not matched to a gene. CDR3 size: 14 residues. Germline V gene lookup returns CDR1 SGHNT and CDR2 YYREEE (reference sequence).

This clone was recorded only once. CDR3 amino acids: CASTRGPGQGASEQYF. As DNA, the CDR3 is TGTGCCAGCACCCGTGGGCCGGGACAGGGGGCGAGTGAGCAGTACTTC. The gene calls are TRBV5-4 and TRBJ2-7; the match to TRBD1 covers 12 bases. V lost 6 bases to trimming and J lost 7 bases; unmatched junction nucleotides: 14. The CDR3 spans 16 residues. Germline V gives CDR1 SGHNT, CDR2 YYREEE (reference sequence).

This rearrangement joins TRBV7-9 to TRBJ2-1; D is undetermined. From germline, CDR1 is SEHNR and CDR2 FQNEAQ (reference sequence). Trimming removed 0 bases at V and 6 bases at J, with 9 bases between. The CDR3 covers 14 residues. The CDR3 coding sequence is TGTGCCAGCAGCTTAGCGGCGGCAGTCAATGAGCAGTTCTTC. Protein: CASSLAAAVNEQFF.

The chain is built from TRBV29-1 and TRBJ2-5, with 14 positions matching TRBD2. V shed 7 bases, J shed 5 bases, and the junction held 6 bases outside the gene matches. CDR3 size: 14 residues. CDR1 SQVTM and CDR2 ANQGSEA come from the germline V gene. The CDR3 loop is CSGRLAGGPETQYF. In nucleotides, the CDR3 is TGCAGCGGCAGACTAGCGGGAGGGCCCGAGACCCAGTACTTC.

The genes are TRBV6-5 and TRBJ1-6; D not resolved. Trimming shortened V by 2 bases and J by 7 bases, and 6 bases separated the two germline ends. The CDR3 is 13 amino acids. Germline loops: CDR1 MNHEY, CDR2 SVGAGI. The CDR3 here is CASSYTANSPLHF. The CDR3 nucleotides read TGTGCCAGCAGTTACACAGCAAATTCACCCCTCCACTTT.

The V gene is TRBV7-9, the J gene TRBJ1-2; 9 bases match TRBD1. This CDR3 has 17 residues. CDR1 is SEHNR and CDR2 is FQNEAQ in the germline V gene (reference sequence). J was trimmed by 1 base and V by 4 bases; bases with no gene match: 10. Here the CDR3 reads CASSSKGRDRDNYGYTF. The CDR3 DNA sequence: TGTGCCAGCAGCTCGAAAGGCAGGGACAGGGATAACTATGGCTACACCTTC.

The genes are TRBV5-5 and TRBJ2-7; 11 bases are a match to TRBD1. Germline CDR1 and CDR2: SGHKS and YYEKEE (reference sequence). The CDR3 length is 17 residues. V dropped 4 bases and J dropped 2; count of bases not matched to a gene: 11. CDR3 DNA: TGTGCCAGCAGCCGTCCCGGGACAGGGGGTTTCGCCTACGAGCAGTACTTC. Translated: CASSRPGTGGFAYEQYF.

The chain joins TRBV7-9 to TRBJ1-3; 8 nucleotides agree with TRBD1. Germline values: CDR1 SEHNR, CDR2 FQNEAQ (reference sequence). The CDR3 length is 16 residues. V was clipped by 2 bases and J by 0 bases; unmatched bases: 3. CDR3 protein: CASSLWDRLSGNTIYF. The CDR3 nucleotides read TGTGCCAGCAGCTTATGGGACAGGCTCTCTGGAAACACCATATATTTT.

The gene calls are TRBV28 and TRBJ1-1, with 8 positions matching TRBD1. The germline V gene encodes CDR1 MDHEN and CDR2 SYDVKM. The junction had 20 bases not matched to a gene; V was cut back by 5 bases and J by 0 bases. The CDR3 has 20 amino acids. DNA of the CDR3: TGTGCCAGCAGTAGCCTCCTTCGGACAGGGATTTATTTTATGAACACTGAAGCTTTCTTT. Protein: CASSSLLRTGIYFMNTEAFF. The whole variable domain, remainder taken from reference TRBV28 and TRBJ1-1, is DVKVTQSSRYLVKRTGEKVFLECVQDMDHENMFWYRQDPGLGLRLIYFSYDVKMKEKGDIPEGYSVSREKKERFSLILESASTNQTSMYLCASSSLLRTGIYFMNTEAFFGQGTRLTVV.

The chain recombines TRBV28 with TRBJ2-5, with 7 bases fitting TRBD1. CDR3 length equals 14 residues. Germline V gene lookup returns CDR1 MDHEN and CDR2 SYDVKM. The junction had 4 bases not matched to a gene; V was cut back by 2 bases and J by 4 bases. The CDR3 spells CASSLGNRGETQYF. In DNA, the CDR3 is TGTGCCAGCAGTTTAGGGAACAGGGGAGAGACCCAGTACTTC.

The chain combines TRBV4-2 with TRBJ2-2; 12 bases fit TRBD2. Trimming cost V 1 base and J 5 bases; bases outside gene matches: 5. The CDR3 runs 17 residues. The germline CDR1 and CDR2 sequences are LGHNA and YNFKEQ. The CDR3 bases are TGTGCCAGCAGCCAAGCCCTAGCGGGAGGGCATACCGGGGAGCTGTTTTTT. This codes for CASSQALAGGHTGELFF.

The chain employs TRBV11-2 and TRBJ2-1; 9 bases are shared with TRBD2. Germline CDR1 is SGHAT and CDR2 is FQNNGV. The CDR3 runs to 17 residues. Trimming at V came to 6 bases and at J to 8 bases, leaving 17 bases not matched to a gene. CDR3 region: CASRPALWREGTHEQFF. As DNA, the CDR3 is TGTGCCAGCAGACCAGCCCTCTGGCGGGAGGGCACCCATGAGCAGTTCTTC.

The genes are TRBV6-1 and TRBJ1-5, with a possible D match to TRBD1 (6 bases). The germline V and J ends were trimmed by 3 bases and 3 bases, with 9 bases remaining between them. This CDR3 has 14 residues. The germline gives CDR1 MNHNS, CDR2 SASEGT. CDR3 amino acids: CASSDGTYNQPQHF. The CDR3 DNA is TGTGCCAGCAGTGACGGGACATACAATCAGCCCCAGCATTTT.

The CDR3 coding sequence is TGTGCCAGCAGTGCAATAGCGGGACTGGAGCAGTTCTTC. Translated, it gives CASSAIAGLEQFF. The gene calls are TRBV28 and TRBJ2-1; 8 positions match TRBD2. V was clipped by 5 bases and J by 10 bases; unmatched bases: 7. CDR1 MDHEN and CDR2 SYDVKM come from the germline V gene. The CDR3 sequence is 13 residues long.

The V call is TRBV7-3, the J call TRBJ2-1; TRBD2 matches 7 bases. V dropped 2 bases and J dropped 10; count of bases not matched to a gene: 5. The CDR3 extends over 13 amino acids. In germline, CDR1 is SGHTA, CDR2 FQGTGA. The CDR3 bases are TGTGCCAGCAGCTTAGTTGGGGGACTAGAGCAGTTCTTC. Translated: CASSLVGGLEQFF.